This T cell receptor beta chain was found in a study of shared clonotypes between healthy human individuals (dated by TCRdb to the early 2020s). Notes on the research overall: A few men and two women, aged 18 to 49 years, made up the cohort. For each donor, CD4 naive and CD4 memory were each run on three plates, CD8 naive on two plates, and CD8 memory on one plate. The study deeply sequenced blood TCR repertoires of roughly five healthy adults to estimate repertoire size and the extent of clonotype sharing between individuals. To increase sequencing depth and limit assay-specific biases, TCR repertoire library preparation and sequencing were carried out by different laboratories using diverse techniques. Per donor, leukapheresis produced somewhere between about 0.9 and 9.5 billion PBMCs. On the study overall, not on this receptor specifically: Naive subsets generally had larger estimated clonotype richness than memory subsets did. Approximately 4.8% of naive CD4, 3% to 4% of naive CD8, around 2.3% of memory CD4, and roughly 0.4% of memory CD8 clonotypes were shared across four donors. Incomplete sequencing was indicated by rarefaction of sorted-subset datasets, despite the large sequencing depth. Pairwise subsampling indicated that sequencing depth was expected to affect the degree of clonotype sharing among donors. Clonotypes shared by all four sorted-subset donors showed higher generation probabilities than non-shared clonotypes. Only blood was sampled, and tissue TCR repertoires likely differ from those in blood. The genetic and exposure-history diversity represented was limited by the small number of donors.

The donors were healthy, HIV-negative adults with no recently reported acute infections or vaccinations. All donors were Caucasian adults living in Nashville, Tennessee, USA. CD4+ T cells were enriched by magnetic negative selection; naive cells were then positively selected on CD45RA, and the negative fraction formed the memory subset. Blood was collected by leukapheresis, and PBMCs were isolated by Ficoll-Histopaque density gradient centrifugation and then cryopreserved in liquid nitrogen vapor phase. Analytical flow cytometry was used to check the purity and quantity of every magnetically sorted T cell population. Genomic DNA was isolated from each sorted fraction and quantified by UV absorbance on a Nanodrop 2000c. Using the deep immunoSEQ assay, multiplex PCR amplified TCR CDR3 regions from genomic DNA. For each cell subset, the extracted genomic DNA was distributed evenly across all wells of several immunoSEQ 96-well plates, and each plate served as one replicate. Each replicate PCR for sorted subsets received roughly 0.2 ug genomic DNA, equal to roughly 30,000 T cell genomes. Purified libraries were quantified with a Qubit 3.0 fluorometer, sized on a Bioanalyzer 2100, and re-quantified with the KAPA Library Quantification kit. Every immunoSEQ 96-well plate was sequenced on a dedicated single-read 150-cycle Illumina NextSeq 550 flow cell. The original pipeline was this. Because only junctional sequences without quality scores were contained in the immunoSEQ output, filtering matching that applied to full-length reads could not be performed. Sequences were annotated with PyIR, a Python wrapper for IgBLAST v1.9, using IMGT germline references to assign V/J genes and CDR3. Reads were filtered out if the reads had weak V/J assignments (E-value above 1e-6), no CDR3, stop codons, out-of-frame junctions, or ambiguous translated residues. V3J clonotypes were defined as sequences sharing the same inferred V gene, J gene, and CDR3 amino acid sequence. Percentage overlap between repertoires was calculated by dividing the number of shared unique clonotypes by the size of the smaller repertoire. RTK rarefaction, the Chao1 estimator, and Recon v2.1 estimates of unobserved clonotypes were used to assess repertoire richness. Generation probabilities were computed with OLGA for all TCRbeta clonotypes obtained by the gDNA method from a handful of donors. Sourced from immuneACCESS, this table was stored by TCRdb with only in-frame sequences that have V and J called. A share of the clones is absent; for the studies checked, an unresolved V gene accounts for under half, and the remainder has no known explanation. V and J calls and clone size are given by that table; D and trimming were obtained from the DNA. In this sample the table shows millions of clones, 90% to 95% of which occur a single time. Under 0.45% of the sample is taken by the ten largest.

To note about this clone: Its antigen is unknown. Base qualities are not at hand, and no much larger clone is one base apart. Within the sample, other DNA sequences also encode this same CDR3.

Sequencing input: naive CD4+ T cells from PBMCs. What the cell subset or site label conveys for this sample: CD45RA+ positively selected. The receptor was isolated from a man younger than 35 in good health. Some clones in this sample may be carry-over from other donors' samples.

The nucleotide sequence reads TGCGCCAGCAGCTTGGTGGGAGGTCAGCCCCAGCATTTT. This translates into CASSLVGGQPQHF. Recombination connected TRBV5-1 to TRBJ1-5; no D gene can be assigned with confidence. The CDR3 covers 13 residues, taking in both the cysteine and the phenylalanine. The only DNA kept is the CDR3, 39 bases in frame from the first base. Via the germline V gene, CDR1 is SGHRS and CDR2 YFSETQ. Relative to germline, V is 0 bases shorter and J is 6 bases shorter, with 7 bases between their ends.